This T cell receptor beta chain was recorded in a study of patients and donors after allogeneic stem cell transplantation. This clonotype was seen a few times. CDR3 length: 17 amino acids. With 1 base removed from V and 2 bases from J, the gap between germline ends came to 16 bases. Looked up from germline, CDR1 is SGHTA and CDR2 is FQGNSA. TCRdb recomputed calls from the RT-PCR reads with MiXCR, one row per CDR3 protein. This sample has some 960,000 distinct CDR3 sequences; over 15% occur once, and the top ten carry around 6%. The gene calls are TRBV7-2 and TRBJ2-3, with D unresolved. This clonotype was sampled from a human donor who was either an allogeneic HSCT recipient or a stem cell or donor lymphocyte infusion donor (not recorded which). It is not recorded whose cells these are; they may come from a transplant donor. The sample was blood, either unsorted or a sorted T cell fraction (not recorded which). As DNA, the CDR3 is TGTGCCAGCAGCTTAGATAGTGGGCAGGACCCCACAGATACGCAGTATTTT. Translating gives CASSLDSGQDPTDTQYF.